The entry below gives a single T cell receptor (beta chain) sequence along with its context. Its cognate antigen is unknown. This specimen belongs to a study of T cell responses to AZD1222 COVID-19 vaccine. The trim removed 0 bases at V and 2 bases at J, leaving 1 base unmatched. Germline V gene lookup returns CDR1 SGHRS and CDR2 YFSETQ. The CDR3 has 16 amino acids. Second doses at about 4 or about 12 weeks were pooled. Method: immunoSEQ multiplex PCR; TCRdb's copy keeps in-frame clones and lacks some. The sample includes 80,000 to 100,000 clones, approximately 86% of them seen just once. Study-level results: Females outnumbered males among donors, who were mostly white British; clonal diversity was possibly underestimated. At study baseline, merely over 5 AZD1222 recipients were seropositive. Reportedly, nearly half of unique spike TCRs recognized epitopes outside B.1.351/B.1.1.7 mutations.

The chain links TRBV5-1 to TRBJ2-3; 12 bases line up with TRBD2. Sequencing was performed on peripheral blood, taken 28 days after the second AZD1222 dose. The TCR comes from an adult who received the AZD1222 COVID-19 vaccine. CDR3 sequence: CASSLGTSGDTDTQYF. The CDR3 DNA reads as TGCGCCAGCAGCTTGGGGACTAGCGGGGACACAGATACGCAGTATTTT.